The 8 T cell receptor beta chains given below trace back to one sample, sequenced in a study of OX40 agonist ivuxolimab in advanced cancers. The library came from the immunoSEQ multiplex PCR assay. TCRdb holds this immuneACCESS table with in-frame rearrangements only. Some clones are missing; in checked studies, unresolved V genes explain under half, and the rest has no known cause. Within this sample are about 70,000 clones, with around 90% of them counted one time only. The top ten hold 2.5% to 3% of the sample. Specimen: CD4+ or CD8+ T cells sorted from blood, collected in a trial of the OX40 agonist ivuxolimab. These receptor sequences come from an adult with an advanced solid tumor such as melanoma, head and neck, liver or kidney cancer.

On this clone: Other nucleotide sequences in the sample specify the same CDR3. The chain combines TRBV6-5 with TRBJ2-7, with D possibly matching TRBD1 (5 bases). The CDR3 contains 15 residues. CDR1 and CDR2 from the germline V gene are MNHEY and SVGAGI. V dropped 8 bases and J dropped 2 bases, with 19 bases sitting between them. DNA for the CDR3: TGTGCCAGCTCCTTACAGGCCATGGGTGCCTACGAGCAGTACTTC. It codes for CASSLQAMGAYEQYF.

The rearrangement links TRBV18 to TRBJ2-7; tentative D call: TRBD2 (7 bases). V was cut by 2 bases and J by 0 bases, with 14 bases left in between. The V gene's germline CDR1 is KGHSH and CDR2 LQKENI. The CDR3 extends over 16 amino acids. The CDR3 protein is CASSPNAGASSYEQYF. CDR3 DNA: TGTGCCAGCTCACCAAATGCGGGGGCTAGCTCCTACGAGCAGTACTTC.

The chain carries TRBV11-3 and TRBJ2-1; D is possibly TRBD2 (6 bases). V was pared by 4 bases and J by 5 bases, with 12 bases between. The CDR3 is 14 amino acids. In germline, CDR1 is SGHNT, CDR2 YENEEA. In DNA, the CDR3 is TGTGCCAGCAGCTCAAGGGACTTTGACAATGAGCAGTTCTTC. Protein product: CASSSRDFDNEQFF.

This clone was picked up a small number of times. The rearrangement uses TRBV7-6 and TRBJ1-1; maybe TRBD1 (5 bases). Germline values: CDR1 SGHVS, CDR2 FNYEAQ. V dropped 5 bases and J dropped 5 bases, with 18 bases sitting between them. CDR3 length: 15 residues. CDR3 sequence (DNA): TGTGCCAGCAGCGATCGGGACTCCGTATTGACTGAAGCTTTCTTT. Residues: CASSDRDSVLTEAFF.

V is TRBV6-6 and J is TRBJ1-5; D remains unclear. V shed 2 bases and J shed 5 bases, with 1 base lying between them. This CDR3 has 11 residues. Germline assignment: CDR1 MNHNY and CDR2 SVGAGI (reference sequence). CDR3 amino acids: CASSYDQPQHF. Here the CDR3 DNA reads TGTGCCAGCAGTTACGATCAGCCCCAGCATTTT.

In nucleotides, the CDR3 is TGTGCCAGCAGCTTATGGCAGGGGGCAGGGACCCAGTACTTC. Protein product: CASSLWQGAGTQYF. J is TRBJ2-5 and V is TRBV7-3, with 8 bases aligning to TRBD1. V lost 2 bases, J lost 7 bases, and 6 bases stayed unmatched. This CDR3 is built from 14 residues. Germline CDR1 and CDR2: SGHTA and FQGTGA.

The count of this clone is one. The CDR3 loop is CASSTRTGGPGANVLTF. The DNA of the CDR3 is TGTGCCAGCAGTACGAGGACAGGGGGTCCTGGGGCCAACGTCCTGACTTTC. The chain couples TRBV27 to TRBJ2-6, with 10 bases fitting TRBD1. This CDR3 contains 17 residues. Germline values: CDR1 MNHEY, CDR2 SMNVEV (reference sequence). After removal of 5 bases from V and 2 bases from J, the junction contained 6 bases not matched to a gene. The whole variable domain, filled in from reference TRBV27 and TRBJ2-6, reads EAQVTQNPRYLITVTGKKLTVTCSQNMNHEYMSWYRQDPGLGLRQIYYSMNVEVTDKGDVPEGYKVSRKEKRNFPLILESPSPNQTSLYFCASSTRTGGPGANVLTFGAGSRLTVL.

The chain employs TRBV9 and TRBJ2-7; D assignment may be TRBD1 or TRBD2 (6 bases each). The CDR3 has 15 amino acids. The germline gives CDR1 SGDLS, CDR2 YYNGEE. V lost 4 bases and J 5 bases, leaving 19 bases between the germline ends. The CDR3 reads CASSWGDTAPDEQYF. CDR3 sequence (DNA): TGTGCCAGCAGCTGGGGGGACACGGCCCCCGACGAGCAGTACTTC.